The 27 T cell receptor beta chains listed next were all sequenced from one sample in a study of blood T cell repertoires in COVID-19. The protocol was immunoSEQ multiplex PCR, while the TCRdb copy is restricted to in-frame clones and leaves out a portion. The sample has approximately 98,000 clones, roughly 80% seen once. Specimen: peripheral blood. Every receptor here comes from a man at least 80 years old with acute or convalescent COVID-19.

The V and J genes are TRBV6-6 and TRBJ1-1; 12 bases align to TRBD1. From germline, CDR1 is MNHNY and CDR2 SVGAGI (reference sequence). The V segment lost 0 bases and the J segment 4 bases; nucleotides outside the gene matches: 0. The CDR3 runs 15 residues. CDR3: CASSYSGQGATEAFF. CDR3 DNA: TGTGCCAGCAGTTACTCGGGACAGGGGGCCACTGAAGCTTTCTTT.

The J gene is TRBJ2-3, the V gene TRBV24-1, with 8 positions matching TRBD2. J lost 0 bases, V lost 2 bases, and 6 bases had no gene match. CDR3 size: 17 residues. Per the germline V gene, CDR1 is KGHDR and CDR2 is SFDVKD. Here the CDR3 reads CATSDWPASGSTDTQYF. CDR3 sequence (DNA): TGTGCCACCAGTGATTGGCCCGCTAGCGGGAGCACAGATACGCAGTATTTT.

This sequence joins TRBV7-2 and TRBJ2-2, with TRBD2 matching 12 bases. The germline V gene has CDR1 SGHTA and CDR2 FQGNSA. The V and J ends lost 6 bases and 5 bases, in that order; junction bases with no gene match: 4. This CDR3 contains 15 residues. The CDR3 DNA follows: TGTGCCAGCAGGGGACTAGCGGGTAAAACCGGGGAGCTGTTTTTT. It translates to CASRGLAGKTGELFF.

In this sample, this clone turned up once. The rearrangement uses TRBV11-2 and TRBJ1-4; TRBD1 matches 10 bases. V shed 4 bases and J 5 bases; nucleotides not matched to a gene: 4. Germline lookup yields CDR1 SGHAT and CDR2 FQNNGV. The CDR3 totals 15 residues. This CDR3 is CASSWGTGVNEKLFF. Written as DNA, the CDR3 is TGTGCCAGCAGCTGGGGGACAGGGGTGAATGAAAAACTGTTTTTT.

The chain couples TRBV6-1 to TRBJ1-2, with a weak D call TRBD1 (5 bases). The CDR3 covers 16 residues. Germline V gene sequence: CDR1 MNHNS, CDR2 SASEGT. V was pared by 0 bases and J by 6 bases, with 17 bases between. The chain's CDR3 is CASSEAVSGLRHGYTF. The CDR3 DNA sequence: TGTGCCAGCAGTGAAGCTGTATCGGGACTAAGGCATGGCTACACCTTC.

This sequence joins TRBV5-5 and TRBJ2-2; 8 positions agree with TRBD1. CDR3 length: 13 amino acids. The junction had 3 bases not matched to a gene; V was cut back by 4 bases and J by 7 bases. The germline V gene encodes CDR1 SGHKS and CDR2 YYEKEE (reference sequence). CDR3 amino acids: CASSLQGVGELFF. CDR3 bases: TGTGCCAGCAGCCTACAGGGGGTCGGGGAGCTGTTTTTT.

This chain joins TRBV7-9 and TRBJ2-4, with D possibly TRBD1 on 6 matching bases. The CDR3 runs to 12 residues. CDR1 is SEHNR, CDR2 FQNEAQ, per germline (reference sequence). The V end was cut by 8 bases, the J end by 6 bases, with 11 bases between. The CDR3 DNA reads as TGTGCCAGCGGGGGCGAGAGAAACATTCAGTACTTC. Protein product: CASGGERNIQYF.

The rearrangement joins TRBV5-4 to TRBJ2-5; D possibly corresponds to TRBD2 (6 bases). V was shortened by 1 base and J by 3 bases, with 19 bases between the two germline ends. Per the germline V gene, CDR1 is SGHNT and CDR2 is YYREEE (reference sequence). CDR3 length: 17 residues. CDR3 nucleotide sequence: TGTGCCAGCAGCTTGTCCGGGACTGGGACTTTCGAAGAGACCCAGTACTTC. Its translation is CASSLSGTGTFEETQYF.

V is TRBV7-9 and J is TRBJ2-3, with unresolved D. The CDR3 consists of 14 residues. Deletions cut 3 bases from V and 0 bases from J, with 7 bases between. The germline gives CDR1 SEHNR, CDR2 FQNEAQ (reference sequence). The CDR3 sequence: CASSLTSSTDTQYF. For the CDR3, the DNA is TGTGCCAGCAGCTTGACTTCTAGCACAGATACGCAGTATTTT.

The V call is TRBV18, the J call TRBJ1-5; TRBD1 matches 7 bases. The germline V gene encodes CDR1 KGHSH and CDR2 LQKENI. This CDR3 region has 16 residues. With 4 bases clipped from V and 3 bases from J, the junction kept 9 bases outside the gene matches. The CDR3 DNA sequence: TGTGCCAGCTCACGAGAAGGGGGCTTGATCAATCAGCCCCAGCATTTT. Translation gives CASSREGGLINQPQHF.

This clone was counted only a few times. J is TRBJ2-5 and V is TRBV30; weak D call: TRBD1 (5 bases). CDR3 size: 15 residues. The V gene's germline CDR1 is GTSNPN and CDR2 SVGIG (reference sequence). CDR3 coding DNA: TGTTCATTCAGCGATAGGGGCGGAACCAAAGAGACCCAGTACTTC. Its protein product is CSFSDRGGTKETQYF. The variable domain in full, with the rest retrieved from reference TRBV30 and TRBJ2-5, is SQTIHQWPATLVQPVGSPLSLECTVEGTSNPNLYWYRQAAGRGLQLLFYSVGIGQISSEVPQNLSASRPQDRQFILSSKKLLLSDSGFYLCSFSDRGGTKETQYFGPGTRLLVL.

This clone was picked up a small number of times. This sequence joins TRBV7-2 and TRBJ1-2; D is undetermined. The germline V and J ends were trimmed by 5 bases and 7 bases, with 14 bases remaining between them. The CDR3 loop spans 13 amino acids. CDR1 is SGHTA, CDR2 FQGNSA, per germline. The CDR3 DNA sequence: TGTGCCAGCAGCCCCCTAGGTGGCTCTGGCTACACCTTC. Translated: CASSPLGGSGYTF.

The V gene is TRBV9, the J gene TRBJ2-3; D possibly corresponds to TRBD2 (6 bases). Germline V gives CDR1 SGDLS, CDR2 YYNGEE. Trimming shortened V by 4 bases and J by 1 base, and 16 bases separated the two germline ends. The CDR3 runs 16 residues. The CDR3 is CASSPGGGEGTDTQYF. The CDR3 DNA follows: TGTGCCAGCAGCCCAGGTGGCGGGGAGGGCACAGATACGCAGTATTTT.

This clone appeared once. The J gene is TRBJ2-3, the V gene TRBV24-1; TRBD1 might be the D (6 bases). The ends were cut back, 1 base at V and 3 bases at J, with 13 bases in the middle. CDR3 length equals 16 residues. Germline CDR1 KGHDR, CDR2 SFDVKD. Here the CDR3 DNA reads TGTGCCACCAGTGATTTACAGGGTGGGCTGACAGATACGCAGTATTTT. Translated, it gives CATSDLQGGLTDTQYF.

The V gene is TRBV4-1, the J gene TRBJ2-1, with 8 bases matching TRBD2. The germline V gene encodes CDR1 MGHRA and CDR2 YSYEKL. CDR3 length equals 15 residues. V gave up 5 bases and J gave up 0 bases; unmatched junction bases: 3. CDR3: CASSSRGGSYNEQFF. CDR3 in DNA: TGCGCCAGCAGCTCCCGGGGGGGCTCCTACAATGAGCAGTTCTTC.

The chain employs TRBV5-1 and TRBJ1-4; tentatively, D is TRBD1 (5 bases). CDR3 length: 15 amino acids. Germline-derived CDR1 and CDR2 are SGHRS and YFSETQ. V was clipped by 0 bases and J by 7 bases, with 13 bases between them. The CDR3 sequence is CASSLGRGQGEKLFF. CDR3 sequence (DNA): TGCGCCAGCAGCTTGGGTAGGGGCCAGGGTGAAAAACTGTTTTTT. Full variable domain (missing parts from reference TRBV5-1 and TRBJ1-4): KAGVTQTPRYLIKTRGQQVTLSCSPISGHRSVSWYQQTPGQGLQFLFEYFSETQRNKGNFPGRFSGRQFSNSRSEMNVSTLELGDSALYLCASSLGRGQGEKLFFGSGTQLSVL.

This chain links TRBV3-1 (or the pseudogene TRBV3-2) with TRBJ2-1, with 10 bases fitting TRBD2. The CDR3 consists of 18 residues. V shed 0 bases and J 3 bases; nucleotides not matched to a gene: 8. Germline CDR1 LGHDT, CDR2 YNNKEL (reference sequence). CDR3 DNA sequence: TGTGCCAGCAGCCAAGATCGGCATCTAGCGGGAGACTACAATGAGCAGTTCTTC. Translated: CASSQDRHLAGDYNEQFF.

The rearrangement joins TRBV6-2 or TRBV6-3 to TRBJ2-7; no clear D. Germline V gives CDR1 MNHEY, CDR2 SVGEGT. V was trimmed by 5 bases and J by 4 bases, leaving 18 bases between them. The CDR3 is 15 residues long. The CDR3 is CASSPAGTPTYEQYF. CDR3 bases: TGTGCCAGCAGTCCGGCAGGCACTCCTACGTACGAGCAGTACTTC.

This chain connects TRBV19 to TRBJ2-7; D may be TRBD2 (5 bases). The germline V and J ends were trimmed by 3 bases and 2 bases, with 11 bases remaining between them. CDR1 and CDR2 (germline): LNHDA, SQIVND (reference sequence). The CDR3 is 14 amino acids. DNA for the CDR3: TGTGCCAGTAGTATGGGTCTAGCCACCTACGAGCAGTACTTC. It is translated as CASSMGLATYEQYF.

This rearrangement joins TRBV2 to TRBJ1-6, with unresolved D. The CDR3 sequence is 16 residues long. Germline-derived CDR1 and CDR2 are SNHLY and FYNNEI. The germline V and J ends were trimmed by 8 bases and 0 bases, with 14 bases remaining between them. CDR3 sequence reads: CASVSRGSSYNSPLHF. CDR3 coding DNA: TGTGCCAGCGTTAGCAGAGGCAGCTCCTATAATTCACCCCTCCACTTT.

The gene calls are TRBV5-1 and TRBJ1-2; TRBD1 matches 7 bases. Germline CDR1 reads SGHRS; CDR2 reads YFSETQ. Germline trimming cut 4 bases from V and 3 bases from J; bases unmatched to any gene: 9. CDR3 size: 15 residues. CDR3 residues: CASSIKQGIDYGYTF. Written as DNA, the CDR3 is TGCGCCAGCAGCATAAAACAGGGGATCGACTATGGCTACACCTTC.

V and J are TRBV4-1 and TRBJ2-5; a weak D match, TRBD2 (5 bases). Trimming stripped 1 base from V and 5 bases from J, with 14 bases between. The CDR3 runs 15 residues. Germline CDR1 MGHRA, CDR2 YSYEKL. This CDR3 reads CASSQGQAVRETQYF. The DNA for the CDR3 is TGCGCCAGCAGCCAAGGGCAAGCGGTCCGGGAGACCCAGTACTTC.

The chain recombines TRBV12-3 or TRBV12-4 with TRBJ1-1; D is undetermined. Trimming pared 6 bases from V and 4 bases from J, leaving 9 bases between. CDR3 length: 12 amino acids. In DNA, the CDR3 is TGTGCCAGCAGCAGGTTTACCACTGAAGCTTTCTTT. Protein sequence: CASSRFTTEAFF.

The rearrangement joins TRBV9 to TRBJ1-6; TRBD1 aligns across 9 bases. Germline V gene data show CDR1 as SGDLS and CDR2 as YYNGEE. The length of the CDR3 is 17 residues. The V gene end was trimmed by 3 bases and the J gene end by 7 bases; junction bases not matched to a gene: 11. As DNA, the CDR3 is TGTGCCAGCAGCGCCCCACAGGGGGCTACAAAAAATTCACCCCTCCACTTT. It specifies CASSAPQGATKNSPLHF.

The genes are TRBV6-5 and TRBJ1-5; maybe TRBD1 (6 bases). The germline V and J ends were trimmed by 0 bases and 5 bases, with 11 bases remaining between them. Germline V gene lookup returns CDR1 MNHEY and CDR2 SVGAGI. The CDR3 has 15 residues. Here the CDR3 DNA reads TGTGCCAGCAGTTACTCGAGGGGGTCCGATCAGCCCCAGCATTTT. This codes for CASSYSRGSDQPQHF.

J is TRBJ2-7 and V is TRBV7-2, with TRBD2 matching over 9 bases. The ends lost 5 bases at V and 2 bases at J; junction bases unmatched: 4. The CDR3 covers 14 residues. CDR1 SGHTA and CDR2 FQGNSA come from the germline V gene. DNA for the CDR3: TGTGCCAGCAGCCATAGCGGGGGCACCTACGAGCAGTACTTC. It is translated as CASSHSGGTYEQYF.

The chain combines TRBV1 with TRBJ2-7; the D call TRBD2 from the table was never checked on the DNA. TRBV1 is annotated as a pseudogene. The CDR3 loop spans 14 amino acids. The CDR3 sequence is CTSSRGGGNYEQYF. CDR3 DNA: TGCACCAGCAGCCGCGGCGGGGGAAACTACGAGCAGTACTTC.